The clone carrying this T cell receptor beta chain was picked up a small number of times. What it recognizes is unknown. TCRdb independently ran MiXCR on the reads; one entry per CDR3 protein. The sample consists of about 740,000 distinct CDR3 sequences, 35% to 45% of them appearing once. The data stem from a study of T cell repertoires in cytomegalovirus infection. Looking at the study overall: A matching HLA type, together with CMV infection, was signaled by public TCR beta signatures. Notes on the study in general: CMV-specific TCR beta clonotypes restricted by HLA-C dominated the ex vivo response.

Trimming cost V 6 bases and J 6 bases, with 19 bases left between them. CDR1 and CDR2 (germline): MNHNS, SASEGT. The CDR3 loop spans 15 amino acids. Sequencing was performed on PBMCs. The clonotype comes from a human donor in good health (CMV status not recorded). Some clones in this sample may be carry-over from other donors' samples. V and J are TRBV6-1 and TRBJ2-3; D may be TRBD1 (5 bases). CDR3 DNA sequence: TGTGCCAGCAGACGCCGACTCGATGCAGGGGATACGCAGTATTTT. This translates into CASRRRLDAGDTQYF.